Presented here are 3 T cell receptor beta chains from one specimen sequenced in a study of human T cells and chemical hapten exposure (dated by TCRdb to about 2021). In light of the paper, this sample's time point label describes: patch test 3, about 24 weeks after DPC sensitization. In the paper's terms, the treatment or condition label means: therapeutic diphenylcyclopropenone sensitization with weekly scalp DPC. Libraries were constructed by RACE. Reads for this sample came from a NextSeq 500. TCRdb trimmed the raw reads at Q25, called clones with MiXCR and kept productive beta chains. Each entry merges the rows of one CDR3 protein and shows their most common DNA and genes. The sample profile shows approximately 90,000 distinct CDR3 sequences; 27% of them were found once. Of the sample, 10% falls within the top ten clones. The specimen comprised whole blood, sampled in connection with sensitization to the hapten diphenylcyclopropenone (DPC). The receptors come from a man in his forties with alopecia areata. Some clones in this sample may be carry-over from other donors' samples.

This clonotype was counted only a few times. The CDR3 sequence: CASSYSDEQYF. For the CDR3, the DNA is TGTGCCAGCAGTTACTCGGACGAGCAGTACTTC. This rearrangement joins TRBV6-5 to TRBJ2-7; D unclear. Trimming cost V 0 bases and J 5 bases, with 2 bases left between them. Germline V gene sequence: CDR1 MNHEY, CDR2 SVGAGI. CDR3 size: 11 residues.

This clonotype occurred a few times. The chain joins TRBV12-5 to TRBJ2-2, with D uncertain. Germline V CDR1 and CDR2: LGHNT, FRNRAP. The CDR3 runs 17 residues. The V end was cut by 2 bases, the J end by 1 base, with 14 bases between. Here the CDR3 DNA reads TGTGCTAGTGGTTTGCAATACGGTAGGGTGAACACCGGGGAGCTGTTTTTT. Protein: CASGLQYGRVNTGELFF.

This clonotype was counted between two and nine times. The chain uses TRBV7-9 and TRBJ2-7, with D perhaps TRBD1 or TRBD2 (6 bases each). The CDR3 is 14 amino acids. V was cut by 1 base and J by 5 bases, with 12 bases left in between. The germline gives CDR1 SEHNR, CDR2 FQNEAQ (reference sequence). Written as DNA, the CDR3 is TGTGCCAGCAGCTTAGAGGGGGACTGGGACGAGCAGTACTTC. Protein: CASSLEGDWDEQYF. The complete variable domain, with remaining parts taken from reference TRBV7-9 and TRBJ2-7, reads DTGVSQNPRHKITKRGQNVTFRCDPISEHNRLYWYRQTLGQGPEFLTYFQNEAQLEKSRLLSDRFSAERPKGSFSTLEIQRTEQGDSAMYLCASSLEGDWDEQYFGPGTRLTVT.